The 4 T cell receptor beta chains in this list originate from one sample, sequenced in a study of T cells in localized non-small cell lung cancer. TCRdb keeps only in-frame clones here, not all; method: immunoSEQ multiplex PCR. This table has about 2,900 clones, 35% to 40% appearing once. Specimen: lung tumor tissue, collected before any cancer treatment. The receptors here all came from a male donor older than 55 with stage I squamous cell lung carcinoma.

This rearrangement joins TRBV18 to TRBJ2-1, with TRBD2 matching over 11 bases. The CDR3 length is 16 residues. Germline values: CDR1 KGHSH, CDR2 LQKENI. Trimming at V came to 3 bases and at J to 5 bases, leaving 6 bases not matched to a gene. The CDR3 DNA follows: TGTGCCAGCTCACCCTCCTTGACTAGCGGGAACAATGAGCAGTTCTTC. It is translated as CASSPSLTSGNNEQFF.

This clone was picked up a small number of times. This chain joins TRBV5-1 and TRBJ2-5; tentatively, D is TRBD1 (7 bases). The V and J ends lost 4 bases and 2 bases respectively, with 12 bases between them. Germline values: CDR1 SGHRS, CDR2 YFSETQ. This CDR3 has 14 amino acids. The CDR3 bases are TGCGCCAGCAGCGGGGGGACAGCACAAGAGACCCAGTACTTC. This translates into CASSGGTAQETQYF.

This clone was recorded a few times. The chain couples TRBV27 to TRBJ2-5; perhaps TRBD2 as D (6 bases). The CDR3 totals 14 residues. V was cut by 3 bases and J by 5 bases, with 13 bases left in between. CDR1 MNHEY and CDR2 SMNVEV come from the germline V gene (reference sequence). In DNA, the CDR3 is TGTGCCAGCAGTTTCGGCGGGGCGCGGGAGACCCAGTACTTC. It yields the protein CASSFGGARETQYF.

The V call is TRBV23-1, the J call TRBJ1-1; D uncertain. TRBV23-1 has ORF status, its function being uncertain. The CDR3 length is 14 residues. Between the trimmed V and J ends, which lost 0 bases and 5 bases, there was a span of 10 bases. The DNA of the CDR3 is TGCGCCAGCAGTCAATCGAGGCTGTGGACTGAAGCTTTCTTT. Its translation is CASSQSRLWTEAFF.